A selection of T cell receptor beta chains follows, all from one sample in a study of shared T cell receptors in the human thymus. The assay was immunoSEQ multiplex PCR, and TCRdb's table has in-frame clones only and misses some. Found here are hundreds of thousands of clones, around 82% of them singletons; the top ten hold 0.01% to 0.015%. These data are also associated with another study on human thymus T cells.

Sequenced input: thymocytes. The receptor set was obtained from a boy less than two years old with a congenital heart defect. Both conserved end residues are part of each CDR3. A D gene is named only where the DNA matches it firmly. Only some rows state a clone size, as once, few, many or a class for expanded clones.

D gene	J gene	clone size	V gene	CDR3 protein	CDR3 DNA
.	TRBJ2-3	.	TRBV27	CASSLGPRWAGLSTDTQYF	TGTGCCAGCAGTTTAGGGCCGAGGTGGGCAGGGCTGTCCACAGATACGCAGTATTTT
TRBD2	TRBJ2-3	.	TRBV14	CASSQDQWTRAREADTQYF	TGTGCCAGCAGCCAAGATCAGTGGACTAGGGCCCGAGAAGCCGATACGCAGTATTTT
.	TRBJ2-1	.	TRBV30	CAWSVPPLIYNEQFF	TGTGCCTGGAGTGTACCCCCCCTAATTTACAATGAGCAGTTCTTC
TRBD2	TRBJ2-5	.	TRBV27	CASSSNSGGTQETQYF	TGTGCCAGCAGTTCCAATAGCGGGGGTACTCAAGAGACCCAGTACTTC
.	TRBJ1-2	.	TRBV7-8	CASSLAASHTYGYTF	TGTGCCAGCAGCTTAGCTGCCAGTCACACCTATGGCTACACCTTC
.	TRBJ2-1	.	TRBV19	CASSTTLRAGSYNEQFF	TGTGCCAGTAGTACGACACTCCGGGCGGGGTCCTACAATGAGCAGTTCTTC
.	TRBJ2-5	once	TRBV9	CASSARGGGQETQYF	TGTGCCAGCAGCGCGAGGGGAGGGGGCCAAGAGACCCAGTACTTC
.	TRBJ2-1	.	TRBV9	CASSVGGGGEQFF	TGTGCCAGCAGCGTAGGAGGAGGGGGCGAGCAGTTCTTC
TRBD1	TRBJ2-7	.	TRBV18	CASSPTTGGYEQYF	TGTGCCAGCTCACCGACGACAGGGGGGTACGAGCAGTACTTC
.	TRBJ2-3	once	TRBV12-1	CASSLAGVNFGLEGDTQYF	TGTGCCAGCAGTCTTGCGGGGGTAAATTTCGGACTCGAGGGGGATACGCAGTATTTT
TRBD2	TRBJ2-1	.	TRBV28	CASSFAASGGGHNEQFF	TGTGCCAGCAGTTTTGCGGCTAGCGGGGGGGGGCACAATGAGCAGTTCTTC
.	TRBJ1-4	.	TRBV5-1	CASSLDRLGAVNEKLFF	TGCGCCAGCAGCCTAGACAGGCTTGGGGCAGTAAATGAAAAACTGTTTTTT
.	TRBJ2-7	.	TRBV28	CASSVPRVGEQYF	TGTGCCAGCAGTGTCCCCAGGGTTGGGGAGCAGTACTTC
.	TRBJ2-5	.	TRBV4-3	CASSQVAGIGRRETQYF	TGCGCCAGCAGCCAAGTTGCTGGGATCGGGAGAAGAGAGACCCAGTACTTC
TRBD2	TRBJ2-5	.	TRBV7-7	CASSLGASGFTGETQYF	TGTGCTAGCAGCCTCGGGGCTAGCGGGTTCACGGGGGAGACCCAGTACTTC
.	TRBJ2-1	.	TRBV5-1	CASSPSSGTYNEQFF	TGCGCCAGCAGCCCGTCGAGCGGTACCTACAATGAGCAGTTCTTC
.	TRBJ2-1	.	TRBV29-1	CSVNTPGNEQFF	TGCAGCGTAAATACTCCGGGCAATGAGCAGTTCTTC
.	TRBJ1-1	once	TRBV28	CASTEQMNTEAFF	TGTGCCAGCACAGAACAGATGAACACTGAAGCTTTCTTT
TRBD2	TRBJ2-5	.	TRBV4-2	CASSQGKRDFYQETQYF	TGTGCCAGCAGCCAAGGGAAGCGGGACTTCTACCAAGAGACCCAGTACTTC
.	TRBJ1-2	.	TRBV20-1	CSASGNGYTF	TGCAGCGCCTCGGGAAATGGCTACACCTTC
.	TRBJ2-3	once	TRBV7-6	CASSLEFRGIDTQYF	TGTGCCAGCAGCTTAGAGTTTCGGGGGATAGATACGCAGTATTTT
TRBD1	TRBJ2-1	.	TRBV14	CASSQGDRGYLRVAEGCNEQFF	TGTGCCAGCAGCCAAGGTGACAGGGGCTACCTTCGGGTAGCAGAGGGATGCAATGAGCAGTTCTTC
.	TRBJ2-3	.	TRBV2	CASTLHGRGSTDTQYF	TGTGCCAGCACCCTGCATGGCAGGGGTTCCACAGATACGCAGTATTTT